This T cell receptor (beta chain) was identified in a study of T-cell reconstitution after alpha-beta-depleted transplantation in children. Trimming left V 1 base short and J 1 base short, with 11 bases between. This CDR3 contains 17 residues. Preparation of the TCRbeta library was carried out with unique molecular identifiers. TCRdb re-called the PCR reads through MiXCR, storing one row per CDR3 protein. The sample contains roughly 200,000 distinct CDR3 sequences, about 9.5% of which appear only once. Source: PBMCs from the stem cell graft donor, taken from the stem cell graft. The receptor was isolated from a human donor who donated a stem cell graft to a child with acute lymphoblastic leukemia. The chain couples TRBV12-3 or TRBV12-4 to TRBJ1-6, with D possibly TRBD1 on 5 matching bases. The CDR3 coding sequence is TGTGCCAGCAGTTTAGGGGGGTTCGGGTCCTATAATTCACCCCTCCACTTT. It yields the protein CASSLGGFGSYNSPLHF.